These T cell receptor beta chains were read from a single sample in a study of shared clonotypes between healthy human individuals. TCRdb's copy holds only in-frame clones and misses some; the assay was immunoSEQ multiplex PCR. The top ten clones hold around 0.38% of a sample with approximately 1.5 million clones, approximately 98.5% of them seen once. The sequencing sample was made of naive CD4+ T cells sorted from blood. The receptors were gathered from a man younger than 45 in good health. CDR3s leave out the opening cysteine and the closing phenylalanine or tryptophan. The order of the fields is V gene, CDR3 protein.

V: TRBV5-1; CDR3: ASSLEGGRYGYT
V: TRBV28; CDR3: ASPKTGGSTDTQY
V: TRBV2; CDR3: ASSSSHPYEQY
V: TRBV9; CDR3: ASSGSDLLRGYT
V: TRBV5-1; CDR3: ASSLVERENTGELF
V: TRBV7-6; CDR3: ASSQGQSYEQY
V: TRBV25-1; CDR3: ASSARQGIPYEQY
V: TRBV18; CDR3: ASSLANTEAF
V: TRBV27; CDR3: ASSPTTDTQY
V: TRBV30; CDR3: AWLQGRTDTQY
V: TRBV9; CDR3: ASSGENFQTGSYNEQF
V: TRBV19; CDR3: ASSFSTGELF
V: TRBV5-1; CDR3: ASGRGVPGLAGYEQY
V: TRBV5-1; CDR3: ASSAVSVAYEQY
V: TRBV6-5; CDR3: ASSATGIPGREQY
V: TRBV5-8; CDR3: ASSLVPVEQY
V: TRBV18; CDR3: ASSPLGGRLYTDTQY
V: TRBV21-1; CDR3: ASSIKDRVNQPQH
V: TRBV18; CDR3: ASSPYGTPYNEQF
V: TRBV12-5; CDR3: ASDPPLRGYGYT